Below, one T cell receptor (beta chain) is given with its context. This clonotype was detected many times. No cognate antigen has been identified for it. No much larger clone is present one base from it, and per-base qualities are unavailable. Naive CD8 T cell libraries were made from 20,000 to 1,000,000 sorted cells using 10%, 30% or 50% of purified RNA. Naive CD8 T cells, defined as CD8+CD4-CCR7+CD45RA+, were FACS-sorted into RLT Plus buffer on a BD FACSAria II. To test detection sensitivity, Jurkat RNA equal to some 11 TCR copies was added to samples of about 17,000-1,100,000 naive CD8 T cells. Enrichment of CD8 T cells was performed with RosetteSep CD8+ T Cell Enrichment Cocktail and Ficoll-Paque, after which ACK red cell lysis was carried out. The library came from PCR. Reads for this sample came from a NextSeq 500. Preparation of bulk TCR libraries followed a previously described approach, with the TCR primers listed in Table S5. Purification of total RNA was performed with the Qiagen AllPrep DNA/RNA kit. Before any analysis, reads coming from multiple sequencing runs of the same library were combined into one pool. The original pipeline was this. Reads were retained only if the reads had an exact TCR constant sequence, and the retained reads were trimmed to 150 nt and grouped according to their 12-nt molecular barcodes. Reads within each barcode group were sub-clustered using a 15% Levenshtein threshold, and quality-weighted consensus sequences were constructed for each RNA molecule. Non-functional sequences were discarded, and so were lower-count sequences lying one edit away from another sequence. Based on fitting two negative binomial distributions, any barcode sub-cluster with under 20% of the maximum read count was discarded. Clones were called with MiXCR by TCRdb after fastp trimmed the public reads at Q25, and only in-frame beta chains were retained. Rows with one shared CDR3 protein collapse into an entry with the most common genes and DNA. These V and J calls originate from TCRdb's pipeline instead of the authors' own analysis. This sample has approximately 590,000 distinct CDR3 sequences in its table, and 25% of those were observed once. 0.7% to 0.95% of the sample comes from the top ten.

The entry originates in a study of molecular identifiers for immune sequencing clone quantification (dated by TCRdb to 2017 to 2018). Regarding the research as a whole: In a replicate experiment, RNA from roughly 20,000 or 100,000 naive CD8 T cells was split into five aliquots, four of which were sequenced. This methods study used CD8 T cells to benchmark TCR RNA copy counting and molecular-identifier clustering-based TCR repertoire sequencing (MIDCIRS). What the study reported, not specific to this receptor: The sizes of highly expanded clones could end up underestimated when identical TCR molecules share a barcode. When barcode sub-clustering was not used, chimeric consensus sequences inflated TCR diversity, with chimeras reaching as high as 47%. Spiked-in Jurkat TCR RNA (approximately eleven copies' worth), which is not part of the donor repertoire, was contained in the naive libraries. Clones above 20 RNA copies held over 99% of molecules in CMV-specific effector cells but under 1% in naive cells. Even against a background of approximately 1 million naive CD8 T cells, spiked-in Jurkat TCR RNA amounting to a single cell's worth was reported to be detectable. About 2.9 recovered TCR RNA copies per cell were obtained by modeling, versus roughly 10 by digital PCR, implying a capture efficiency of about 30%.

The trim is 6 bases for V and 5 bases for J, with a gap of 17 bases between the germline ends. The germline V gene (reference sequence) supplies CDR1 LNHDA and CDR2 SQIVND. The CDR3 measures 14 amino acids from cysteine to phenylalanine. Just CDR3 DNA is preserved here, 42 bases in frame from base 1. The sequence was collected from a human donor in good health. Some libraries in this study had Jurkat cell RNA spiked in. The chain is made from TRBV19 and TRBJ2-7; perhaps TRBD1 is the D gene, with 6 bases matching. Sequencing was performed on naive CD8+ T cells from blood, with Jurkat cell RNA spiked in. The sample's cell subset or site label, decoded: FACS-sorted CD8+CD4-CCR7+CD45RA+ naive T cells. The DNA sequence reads TGTGCCAGTAGCTATCCAGGACAGATCGACGAGCAGTACTTC. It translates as CASSYPGQIDEQYF.